This TCR beta chain was identified in a study of blood T cells in healthy people across ages (dated by TCRdb to between 2014 and 2016). About the study as a whole: Template switching captured roughly one uniquely barcoded TCR beta cDNA molecule per two T cells in model experiments. The donors were divided into four age groups: young (average around 15 years), middle-aged (over 35), aged (about 60) and long-lived (more than 75). Age-related changes in TCR beta repertoire diversity were measured in the study by deep sequencing normalized with unique cDNA molecular identifiers. The study analyzed two additional independent replicas of 1 million unique cDNA reads from the same blood draw for two donors, one aged 18 to 30 and one aged 80 or older. Donors of different ages were randomly distributed across sequencing lanes to avoid experimental bias. General conclusions and limits of the study: Bulk unsorted PBMC profiling prevented conclusive comparison of naive and antigen-experienced compartments. Estimates of total diversity from one million sequenced T cells were regarded as lower bounds and underestimates. Compared with the aged group, more naive CD4+ T cells, fewer expanded clones and increased TCR diversity were shown by the long-lived group, suggesting age selection. As age increased, observed TCR beta diversity per million T cells dropped in a roughly linear way, and a significant reduction was already evident by age around 41. Donor CMV infection status was unknown, potentially confounding age-related changes in expanded clonotypes. The percentage of naive T cells measured by flow cytometry correlated strongly with observed TCR beta diversity.

The library was obtained by 5' RACE. Sequencing used an Illumina HiSeq 2500. A second PCR of about 7 to 12 cycles was run with a J-beta primer mix and a sample-barcoded 5' primer. A template-switch 5' adaptor carrying 12 random nucleotides introduced a unique molecular identifier onto each TCR beta cDNA molecule. Each sample yielded at least 3 million CDR3-containing paired-end reads. The Mint cDNA synthesis kit, primed by a TRBC-specific oligonucleotide, was used to synthesize first-strand cDNA from all RNA. All cDNA was treated with uracil-DNA glycosylase and then went through a first 18-cycle PCR with the universal primers M1SS and BC2_uni_R. Processing in the source paper ran as follows. Each sample was normalized by randomly selecting 1 million high-quality reads, each carrying a distinct molecular identifier. Instead of being binned into consensus sequences, reads with shared molecular identifiers were discarded. CDR3 identification, clonotype clustering and error correction used MiTCR with a Q25 quality threshold and the strictest error-elimination algorithm. A nonparametric unseen species model with Euler transformation was used to estimate lower-bound total TCR beta diversity. The raw public data were reprocessed by TCRdb itself: fastp quality trimming at Q25, MiXCR clonotype calling, in-frame beta chains only. Rows matching on CDR3 protein sequence are summarized as one entry with the most common DNA and genes. The V and J calls and clone size come from TCRdb's table, not from the authors' own analysis. Here the sample has about 970,000 distinct CDR3 sequences; just over 50% occur a single time. The ten largest account for 20% to 25% of the sample.

In this sample, this clonotype turned up once. This clone's antigen is unknown. No per-base quality is available; no much larger clone lies one base away. Unmatched junction bases come to 6, with V trimmed by 3 bases and J by 3 bases. CDR1 and CDR2 were assigned from the germline V gene (reference sequence) as DFQATT and SNEGSKA. The CDR3 goes from the cysteine to the phenylalanine over 14 residues. Only CDR3 DNA remains: 42 bases, in frame from the first base. Donors were 40 or so systemically healthy Caucasian individuals from Russia aged roughly 6 to 100 years. Each donor gave roughly 9.5 milliliters of peripheral blood, collected into EDTA-treated Vacutainer tubes. PBMCs were isolated by Ficoll-Paque density-gradient centrifugation, with at least 6 million obtained per sample. Total RNA was extracted from PBMCs with Trizol reagent, with at least 5 micrograms obtained per sample. For every donor, an aliquot of PBMCs went through flow cytometry to measure the percentages of naive CD45RAhigh/CD27high T cells.

Recombination linked TRBV20-1 to TRBJ2-5; TRBD2 fits 8 bases in the junction. Sequenced: blood. The sequence came from a woman in her fifties or sixties in good health. The CDR3 corresponds to CSASPTLAEETQYF. The DNA reads as follows: TGCAGTGCTAGCCCTACACTAGCGGAAGAGACCCAGTACTTC.